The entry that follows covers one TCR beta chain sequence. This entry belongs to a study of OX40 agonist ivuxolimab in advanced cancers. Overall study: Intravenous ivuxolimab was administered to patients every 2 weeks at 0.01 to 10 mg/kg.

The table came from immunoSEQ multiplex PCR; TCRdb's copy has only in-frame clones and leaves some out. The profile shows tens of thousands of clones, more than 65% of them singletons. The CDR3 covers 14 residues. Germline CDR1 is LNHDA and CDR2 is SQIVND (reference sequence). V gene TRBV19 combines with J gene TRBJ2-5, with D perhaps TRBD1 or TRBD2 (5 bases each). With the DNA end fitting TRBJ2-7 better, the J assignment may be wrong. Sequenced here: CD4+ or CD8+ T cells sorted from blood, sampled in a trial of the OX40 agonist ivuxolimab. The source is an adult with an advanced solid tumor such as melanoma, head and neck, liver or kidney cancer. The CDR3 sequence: CASSRDRLHYEQYF. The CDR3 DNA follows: TGTGCCAGTAGTAGGGACCGACTCCATTACGAGCAGTACTTC.